The clone carrying this T cell receptor (beta chain) was counted many times. The sample originates from a study of breast tumors, draining lymph nodes, adjacent tissues. The lymph nodes were axillary draining lymph nodes from breast cancer patients. In TCRdb, the multiplex PCR reads were re-called with MiXCR into one record per CDR3 protein. The profile shows approximately 100,000 distinct CDR3 sequences, more than 30% of them singletons. CDR3 length: 14 amino acids. Trimming shortened V by 1 base and J by 7 bases, and 14 bases separated the two germline ends. Germline V lookup: CDR1 DFQATT, CDR2 SNEGSKA (reference sequence).

Sample: axillary lymph node tissue. The clonotype originates from a female donor with breast cancer. Some clones in this sample may be carry-over from other donors' samples. This rearrangement joins TRBV20-1 to TRBJ1-5; no firm D call. The CDR3: CSARVQTFSQPQHF. Written as DNA, the CDR3 is TGCAGTGCTAGAGTTCAAACCTTTTCACAGCCCCAGCATTTT.